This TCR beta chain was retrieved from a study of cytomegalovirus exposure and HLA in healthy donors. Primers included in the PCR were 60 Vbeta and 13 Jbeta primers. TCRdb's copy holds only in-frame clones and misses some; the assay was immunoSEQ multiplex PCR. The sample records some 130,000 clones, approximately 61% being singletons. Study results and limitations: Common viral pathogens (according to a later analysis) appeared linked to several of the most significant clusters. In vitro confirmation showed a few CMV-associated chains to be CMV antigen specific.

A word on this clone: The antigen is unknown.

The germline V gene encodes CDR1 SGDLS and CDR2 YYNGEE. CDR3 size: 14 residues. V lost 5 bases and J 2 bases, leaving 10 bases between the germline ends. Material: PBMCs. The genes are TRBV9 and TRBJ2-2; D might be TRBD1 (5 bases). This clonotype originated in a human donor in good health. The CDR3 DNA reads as TGTGCCAGCAGACCGGACATAAACACCGGGGAGCTGTTTTTT. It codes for CASRPDINTGELFF.